The rows below give T cell receptor beta chains drawn from one sample of a study of control samples from healthy donors and cancer patients. TCRdb's copy holds only in-frame clones and misses some; the assay was immunoSEQ multiplex PCR. The sample contains about 92,000 clones, approximately 78% of which appear only once. The material sequenced was blood. All receptors come from a woman aged 55-70 years in good health. Both conserved end residues are part of each CDR3. A D gene is named only where the DNA matches it firmly. Size values are once, few and many counts, or a class for expanded clones, and some rows have none.

TRBJ1-3,TRBV10-2,.,14,.,TGCGCCAGCAGTGAGAGAAGCTCTGGAAACACCATATATTTT,CASSERSSGNTIYF
TRBJ1-3,TRBV3-1/TRBV3-2,.,14,.,TGTGCCAGCAGCCAAAGCGCCGTTGGAAACACCATATATTTT,CASSQSAVGNTIYF
TRBJ1-4,TRBV7-9,TRBD1,14,.,TGTGCCAGCAGCCGGGACAGGGAAGATGAAAAACTGTTTTTT,CASSRDREDEKLFF
TRBJ1-1,TRBV2,.,12,.,TGTGCCAGCAACCCGGACCTCGGGGCCGCTTTCTTT,CASNPDLGAAFF
TRBJ2-2,TRBV9,.,14,.,TGTGCCAGCAGCCTCCTAGCGTGGACCGGGGAGCTGTTTTTT,CASSLLAWTGELFF
TRBJ2-1,TRBV19,.,16,once,TGTGCCAGTAGTAATCTCCGGGACCCGGGGGTTAATGAGCAGTTCTTC,CASSNLRDPGVNEQFF
TRBJ2-5,TRBV29-1,TRBD2,16,few,TGCAGCGTTGAATTTGCTGCGGGGGGGCAGGTCCAGACCCAGTACTTC,CSVEFAAGGQVQTQYF
TRBJ2-5,TRBV29-1,TRBD2,15,.,TGCAGCGTTGGGGGACTAGCGGGGTCCCAAGAGACCCAGTACTTC,CSVGGLAGSQETQYF
TRBJ2-3,TRBV5-1,.,14,.,TGCGCCAGCAGCTTGGGACAGCGCACAGATACGCAGTATTTT,CASSLGQRTDTQYF
TRBJ2-1,TRBV7-2,.,14,.,TGTGCCAGCAGCCTACAAGGGCCCCGCAATGAGCAGTTCTTC,CASSLQGPRNEQFF
TRBJ1-6,TRBV9,.,16,.,TGTGCCAGCAGCGTAGCCCCCCCTCGACTCTATTCACCCCTCCACTTT,CASSVAPPRLYSPLHF
TRBJ2-3,TRBV6-1,TRBD2,18,.,TGTGCCAGCAGTGAAGCGTTCGGACTAGCGGGATCCACAGATACGCAGTATTTT,CASSEAFGLAGSTDTQYF
TRBJ1-6,TRBV4-3,.,15,.,TGCGCCAGCAGCCAAGATGGGCGGTCTAATTCACCCCTCCACTTT,CASSQDGRSNSPLHF
TRBJ1-3,TRBV15,.,16,few,TGTGCCACCAGCAGAGCGGACCTAAGCTCTGGAAACACCATATATTTT,CATSRADLSSGNTIYF
TRBJ2-1,TRBV5-1,.,12,.,TGCGCCAGCAGCTTTGTGGGACATGAGCAGTTCTTC,CASSFVGHEQFF
TRBJ1-6,TRBV5-6,.,18,.,TGTGCCAGCAGCTCGGGACATTTGTTCCGCTACTATAATTCACCCCTCCACTTT,CASSSGHLFRYYNSPLHF
TRBJ1-3,TRBV19,.,14,.,TGTGCCAGTAGTATGGGGGCCTCTGGAAACACCATATATTTT,CASSMGASGNTIYF
TRBJ1-6,TRBV10-3,.,14,.,TGTGCCATCAGGGGGACAAACGGGCAGTCACCCCTCCACTTT,CAIRGTNGQSPLHF
TRBJ2-7,TRBV27,TRBD2,19,.,TGTGCCAGCAGTTTCAGAGGGACTAGCGGGAGGGCCTTCTACTACGAGCAGTACTTC,CASSFRGTSGRAFYYEQYF
TRBJ1-2,TRBV29-1,.,11,.,TGCAGCGTTGGTGAAGGGTATGGCTACACCTTC,CSVGEGYGYTF
TRBJ1-1,TRBV3-1/TRBV3-2,.,15,.,TGTGCCAGCAGCCAGAGACCTGGGGGGAACACTGAAGCTTTCTTT,CASSQRPGGNTEAFF
TRBJ1-4,TRBV18,.,16,.,TGTGCCAGCTCACCCTCCACCCCAACGGCAGGGGAAAAACTGTTTTTT,CASSPSTPTAGEKLFF
TRBJ1-1,TRBV5-1,.,13,.,TGCGCCAGCAGCCCAACAGGGCTCACTGAAGCTTTCTTT,CASSPTGLTEAFF
TRBJ2-7,TRBV14,.,12,.,TGTGCCAGCAGCCAAGGGAGTACAGAGCAGTACTTC,CASSQGSTEQYF
TRBJ2-1,TRBV10-2,TRBD2,17,.,TGCGCCAGCAGTGAGTCGCAACTAGCGGGGGTTCGCAATGAGCAGTTCTTC,CASSESQLAGVRNEQFF